This T cell receptor beta chain was found in a study of long-term antiretroviral therapy in people with HIV. Investigators performed immunoSEQ version v3.0 at survey level. Sequenced by immunoSEQ multiplex PCR; TCRdb stores in-frame clones only, minus some. The repertoire includes 40,000 to 60,000 clones, about 86% of them detected once, and roughly 3.2% sits in the top ten. CDR1 is SGHRS, CDR2 YFSETQ, per germline. Losses at the gene ends were 3 bases for V and 9 bases for J; bases not matched to a gene: 17. The CDR3 sequence is 16 residues long. This chain connects TRBV5-1 to TRBJ2-7, with 8 nucleotides matching TRBD1. This receptor was taken from a woman aged 18 to 35 with HIV. The sequences come from unsorted PBMCs, collected 0.8 years after starting antiretroviral therapy. The CDR3 loop is CASSSALGSTGAWQYF. The CDR3 DNA reads as TGCGCCAGCAGCTCCGCCCTTGGGTCGACAGGGGCTTGGCAGTACTTC.